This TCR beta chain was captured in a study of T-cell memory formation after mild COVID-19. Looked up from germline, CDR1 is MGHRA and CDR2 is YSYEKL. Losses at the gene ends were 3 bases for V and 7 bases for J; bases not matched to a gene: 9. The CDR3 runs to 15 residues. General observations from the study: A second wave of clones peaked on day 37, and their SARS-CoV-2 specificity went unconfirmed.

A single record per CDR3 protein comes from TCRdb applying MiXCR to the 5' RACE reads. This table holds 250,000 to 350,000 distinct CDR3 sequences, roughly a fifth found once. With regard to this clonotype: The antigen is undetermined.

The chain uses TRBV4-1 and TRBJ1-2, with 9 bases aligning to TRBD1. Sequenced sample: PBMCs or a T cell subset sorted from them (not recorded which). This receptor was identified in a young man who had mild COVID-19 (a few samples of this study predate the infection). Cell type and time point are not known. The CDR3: CASSQDPQGAPGYTF. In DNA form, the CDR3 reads TGCGCCAGCAGCCAGGATCCACAGGGGGCGCCTGGCTACACCTTC.